Listed below are T cell receptor beta chains from one sample, sequenced in a study of T cells in Graves' hyperthyroidism and ophthalmopathy. From the multiplex PCR reads, TCRdb called clonotypes with MiXCR, one entry per CDR3 protein. Of fewer than 400,000 distinct CDR3 sequences listed, about 25% are singletons. The sequenced material came from blood. Receptors originate from a man aged 45-65 years with Graves' hyperthyroidism. Each CDR3 is given with its conserved first and last residue. A D gene is named only where the DNA matches it firmly. Size is omitted from some rows. Given values are once, few, many or a class for expanded clones.

d_gene	v_gene	abundance	j_gene	CDR3aa	CDR3nt
-	TRBV12-3/TRBV12-4	many	TRBJ2-7	CASSFALVDEQYF	TGTGCCAGCAGTTTTGCGCTGGTCGACGAGCAGTACTTC
-	TRBV10-3	-	TRBJ2-7	CAISESEVTYEQCF	TGTGCCATCAGTGAGTCGGAGGTTACCTACGAGCAGTGCTTC
-	TRBV20-1	few	TRBJ2-3	CSAEVFGRGGTDTQYF	TGCAGTGCAGAGGTCTTCGGACGGGGAGGCACAGATACGCAGTATTTT
-	TRBV6-1	few	TRBJ2-7	CASSENPDYEQYF	TGTGCCAGCAGTGAGAATCCAGACTACGAGCAGTACTTC
-	TRBV7-9	-	TRBJ1-4	CASSHGSPGEKLFF	TGTGCCAGCAGCCACGGATCTCCCGGCGAAAAACTGTTTTTT
TRBD2	TRBV19	few	TRBJ2-3	CASSGTSVADTQYF	TGTGCCAGTAGTGGGACTAGCGTGGCAGATACGCAGTATTTT
TRBD1	TRBV28	once	TRBJ2-1	CASREDRGGEQFF	TGTGCCAGCAGGGAGGACAGGGGTGGGGAGCAGTTCTTC
-	TRBV30	-	TRBJ1-1	CAWSVLSRDLKAFF	TGTGCCTGGAGTGTACTTTCGCGGGACCTAAAGGCTTTCTTT
TRBD2	TRBV27	-	TRBJ2-7	CASSGTSGSLSEQYF	TGTGCCAGCAGCGGGACTAGCGGGAGTCTAAGCGAGCAGTACTTC
-	TRBV5-1	many	TRBJ2-1	CASSLEAEQFF	TGCGCCAGCAGCTTGGAGGCCGAGCAGTTCTTC
-	TRBV20-1	few	TRBJ1-1	CSARDGTATLEAFF	TGCAGTGCTAGAGACGGGACGGCGACCTTGGAAGCTTTCTTT
TRBD2	TRBV9	-	TRBJ2-1	CASSVGLAVGSSYNEQFF	TGTGCCAGCAGCGTCGGACTAGCGGTTGGGAGCTCCTACAATGAGCAGTTCTTC
TRBD2	TRBV12-3/TRBV12-4	many	TRBJ2-1	CASSSESGSLHNEQFF	TGTGCCAGCAGTTCAGAAAGCGGGAGTCTTCACAATGAGCAGTTCTTC
TRBD2	TRBV6-1	many	TRBJ2-1	CASSFPGTSGRKDEQFF	TGTGCCAGCAGTTTTCCGGGGACTAGCGGGAGGAAGGATGAGCAGTTCTTC
-	TRBV11-2	few	TRBJ1-1	CASSVDTREARRTEAFF	TGTGCCAGCAGCGTCGACACTAGGGAGGCGCGGCGCACTGAAGCTTTCTTT
-	TRBV7-9	few	TRBJ1-1	CASSPRQNTEAFF	TGTGCCAGCAGTCCTCGACAGAACACTGAAGCTTTCTTT
TRBD2	TRBV28	many	TRBJ2-7	CASRGLAGDYEQYF	TGTGCCAGCAGAGGACTAGCGGGGGACTACGAGCAGTACTTC
TRBD1	TRBV29-1	-	TRBJ1-2	CSVVGTAYGYTF	TGCAGCGTTGTAGGGACAGCATATGGCTACACCTTC
-	TRBV2	many	TRBJ1-1	CASSYRAGITEAFF	TGTGCCAGCAGTTACAGGGCGGGGATCACTGAAGCTTTCTTT
TRBD1	TRBV5-1	-	TRBJ1-2	CASSFSRDSNYGYTF	TGCGCCAGCAGCTTCTCCCGGGACAGCAACTATGGCTACACCTTC
-	TRBV20-1	few	TRBJ2-5	CRVAFRETQYF	TGCAGGGTAGCTTTCCGTGAGACCCAGTACTTC
-	TRBV7-9	-	TRBJ2-3	CVSSTAGSSTDTQYF	TGTGTCAGCAGCACTGCGGGATCAAGCACAGATACGCAGTATTTT
-	TRBV7-9	-	TRBJ2-1	CASSLASTREQFF	TGTGCCAGCAGCTTAGCTTCGACCCGGGAGCAGTTCTTC
-	TRBV3-1	many	TRBJ2-7	CASSHLQGTSSYEQYF	TGTGCCAGCAGCCACTTACAGGGAACCTCCTCCTACGAGCAGTACTTC
TRBD2	TRBV20-1	-	TRBJ2-7	CSFDGGAYEQYF	TGCAGCTTTGATGGGGGGGCCTACGAGCAGTACTTC
-	TRBV14	few	TRBJ2-1	CASSQDRLRYNEQFF	TGTGCCAGCAGCCAAGATCGACTGCGCTACAATGAGCAGTTCTTC
-	TRBV6-5	few	TRBJ2-1	CASSYSGSQNYNEQFF	TGTGCCAGCAGTTACAGTGGCTCCCAAAATTACAATGAGCAGTTCTTC
-	TRBV29-1	few	TRBJ1-2	CSVESRIRDYGYTF	TGCAGCGTTGAGTCAAGGATCCGTGACTATGGCTACACCTTC
-	TRBV6-1	-	TRBJ2-1	CASLMSLGEQFF	TGTGCCAGCCTCATGTCGCTCGGGGAGCAGTTCTTC
-	TRBV3-1	few	TRBJ2-7	CASSQDPRRGSAYGEQYF	TGTGCCAGCAGCCAAGACCCCCGTCGGGGGAGCGCTTATGGCGAGCAGTACTTC
-	TRBV6-9	-	TRBJ1-1	CASSFSPPGQLNTEAFF	TGTGCCAGCAGTTTCTCTCCCCCTGGACAACTGAACACTGAAGCTTTCTTT
TRBD1	TRBV18	-	TRBJ1-2	CASSPTDRGSDYGYTF	TGTGCCAGCTCACCGACGGACAGGGGATCTGATTATGGCTACACCTTC
-	TRBV7-2	-	TRBJ1-5	CASSLVGGPGNQPQHF	TGTGCCAGCAGCTTAGTTGGGGGTCCGGGCAATCAGCCCCAGCATTTT
-	TRBV9	-	TRBJ2-5	CASSVGGGETQYF	TGTGCCAGCAGCGTTGGCGGGGGCGAGACCCAGTACTTC
-	TRBV24-1	-	TRBJ2-2	CATSDSTGSGTGELFF	TGTGCCACCAGTGATTCCACAGGGTCTGGCACCGGGGAGCTGTTTTTT
TRBD2	TRBV27	-	TRBJ2-1	CASSLGVVAGLEQFF	TGTGCCAGCAGTTTAGGAGTGGTAGCGGGATTAGAGCAGTTCTTC
TRBD1	TRBV7-9	few	TRBJ1-2	CASSSGTGDYGYTF	TGTGCCAGCAGCTCCGGGACAGGGGACTATGGCTACACCTTC
-	TRBV12-3/TRBV12-4	few	TRBJ1-2	CASSPRQHSDYGYTF	TGTGCCAGCAGTCCCCGACAGCACTCCGACTATGGCTACACCTTC
TRBD1	TRBV2	many	TRBJ1-1	CATRLGGWTEAFF	TGTGCCACTCGGTTAGGGGGCTGGACTGAAGCTTTCTTT
-	TRBV7-3	many	TRBJ2-1	CASSYNGGLGRRVEQFF	TGTGCCAGCAGCTACAACGGCGGGCTGGGGCGGAGGGTTGAGCAGTTCTTC
-	TRBV2	few	TRBJ2-1	CASSDAVGDNEQFF	TGTGCCAGCAGTGATGCGGTTGGAGACAATGAGCAGTTCTTC
-	TRBV7-2	few	TRBJ1-6	CASSLTGGYNSPLHF	TGTGCCAGCAGCTTAACGGGGGGTTATAATTCACCCCTCCACTTT
TRBD2	TRBV5-1	few	TRBJ2-1	CASSLVPREDNEQFF	TGCGCCAGCAGCTTGGTTCCGCGGGAGGACAATGAGCAGTTCTTC
TRBD1	TRBV2	-	TRBJ2-2	CASMGQGASTGELFF	TGTGCCAGCATGGGGCAGGGGGCTTCCACCGGGGAGCTGTTTTTT
TRBD2	TRBV10-3	-	TRBJ2-5	CAISELSGGARAQYF	TGTGCCATCAGTGAGTTATCGGGAGGAGCCCGGGCCCAGTACTTC
-	TRBV27	-	TRBJ1-2	CASGDPSLGINYGYTF	TGTGCCAGCGGGGACCCTAGCCTGGGGATTAACTATGGCTACACCTTC
-	TRBV28	few	TRBJ2-5	CASREGGGGETQYF	TGTGCCAGCAGAGAGGGAGGAGGGGGAGAGACCCAGTACTTC
-	TRBV27	-	TRBJ2-1	CASSPRRGRMPRAEQFF	TGTGCCAGCAGTCCCCGCCGGGGGAGGATGCCCCGGGCGGAGCAGTTCTTC